This T cell receptor beta chain originates from a study of blood T cell repertoires in COVID-19. As for the study in general: PBMCs, B-cell-depleted T cells, or T cells were the source of the cDNA or gDNA that made up the material.

This clone was counted a few times. Under the authors' procedure: Scientists estimated how many nucleated cells there were by amplifying reference gene primers. Produced via immunoSEQ multiplex PCR; TCRdb's table is partial and in-frame only. V, J and clone size derive from that table, while D and trimming were established from the DNA sequence. The sample consists of about 200,000 clones, approximately 86% of them appearing once. V shed 2 bases, J shed 9 bases, and the junction held 10 bases outside the gene matches. The CDR3 has 16 amino acids. Germline CDR1 is LGHDT and CDR2 is YNNKEL (reference sequence). The participants were between roughly 18 and 89 years old and came from some 25 US areas. Clinical history reported by participants formed the basis on which cohorts were assigned.

The sequenced sample consisted of PBMCs or T cells enriched from blood (not recorded which). This chain joins TRBV3-1 (or the pseudogene TRBV3-2) and TRBJ1-6; TRBD1 aligns across 7 bases. The sequence derives from a woman in her 40s with acute COVID-19. The CDR3 loop is CASSQPTGRWGSPLHF. DNA of the CDR3: TGTGCCAGCAGCCAACCGACAGGGCGCTGGGGTTCACCCCTCCACTTT.